Following are 18 T cell receptor beta chains from one sample sequenced in a study of blood T cells in healthy people across ages. Using a J-beta primer mix together with a sample-barcoded 5' primer, a second PCR was run for roughly 6 to 12 cycles. TCRdb independently ran MiXCR on the 5' RACE reads; one entry per CDR3 protein. The repertoire holds over 950,000 distinct CDR3 sequences, with 45% to 60% as singletons. Sequencing was done on a sample of blood. These TCRs come from an older woman in good health.

V is TRBV20-1 and J is TRBJ2-7; D is unresolved. V gave up 6 bases and J gave up 2 bases, with 14 bases separating them. The CDR3 covers 13 residues. In germline, CDR1 is DFQATT, CDR2 SNEGSKA (reference sequence). CDR3 in DNA: TGCAGTGCCAAGAGGCGCAGGACCTACGAGCAGTACTTC. It encodes CSAKRRRTYEQYF.

This chain connects TRBV18 to TRBJ2-4; D is ambiguous. The better agreement between TRBJ2-5 and the DNA end casts doubt on the J call. The CDR3 loop spans 14 amino acids. CDR1 KGHSH and CDR2 LQKENI come from the germline V gene. As DNA, the CDR3 is TGTGCCAGCTCACCACCCAACAGAATAGAGACCCAGTACTTC. It is translated as CASSPPNRIETQYF.

V and J are TRBV11-2 and TRBJ2-7, with 8 bases fitting TRBD2. There are 15 residues in the CDR3. Germline V gene sequence: CDR1 SGHAT, CDR2 FQNNGV. With V trimmed by 5 bases and J by 0 bases, 6 bases remained unmatched. As DNA, the CDR3 is TGTGCCAGCAGCGATAGCGGGGTTGGCTCCTACGAGCAGTACTTC. Its protein product is CASSDSGVGSYEQYF.

V gene TRBV2 combines with J gene TRBJ1-4; possible D gene TRBD1, 6 bases. The germline V gene has CDR1 SNHLY and CDR2 FYNNEI. The CDR3 runs to 14 residues. The V gene lost 6 bases and the J gene lost 5 bases, with 13 bases spanning the gap. For the CDR3, the DNA is TGTGCCAGCAGGGCTGGGGGGCGCAATGAAAAACTGTTTTTT. Its protein product is CASRAGGRNEKLFF. Looking up the rest from reference TRBV2 and TRBJ1-4 gives the full variable domain: EPEVTQTPSHQVTQMGQEVILRCVPISNHLYFYWYRQILGQKVEFLVSFYNNEISEKSEIFDDQFSVERPDGSNFTLKIRSTKLEDSAMYFCASRAGGRNEKLFFGSGTQLSVL.

This clonotype has only a few counts. The genes are TRBV20-1 and TRBJ1-4; no clear D. Germline assignment: CDR1 DFQATT and CDR2 SNEGSKA (reference sequence). The length of the CDR3 is 14 residues. Trimming pared 1 base from V and 5 bases from J, leaving 11 bases between. The CDR3 is CSARAYSRNEKLFF. CDR3 bases: TGCAGTGCTAGAGCGTACAGCCGAAATGAAAAACTGTTTTTT.

CDR3 DNA: TGTGCCAGCTCACCACCGACAGGGCTGATGAACACTGAAGCTTTCTTT. Its protein product is CASSPPTGLMNTEAFF. This chain joins TRBV18 and TRBJ1-1; 7 nucleotides line up with TRBD1. The CDR3 runs to 16 residues. CDR1 is KGHSH, CDR2 LQKENI, per germline. Unmatched junction bases numbered 4, after V lost 0 bases and J lost 0 bases.

On this clonotype itself: An end of the junction does not agree with germline; a read error may underlie this. The chain is built from TRBV28 and TRBJ2-3; 7 bases are a match to TRBD2. CDR3 length equals 14 residues. The germline CDR1 and CDR2 sequences are MDHEN and SYDVKM. The CDR3 loop reads CASGFSGSTDTQYF. The CDR3 region has the DNA TGTGCCAGCGGTTTTAGCGGGAGCACAGATACGCAGTATTTT.

The table lists this clonotype with a few counts. V is TRBV29-1 and J is TRBJ2-7; D not resolved. Germline V gene lookup returns CDR1 SQVTM and CDR2 ANQGSEA. V was cut by 4 bases and J by 7 bases, with 11 bases left in between. This CDR3 has 11 residues. CDR3 protein: CSVGGAQEQYF. The CDR3 DNA is TGCAGCGTTGGGGGTGCTCAAGAGCAGTACTTC.

V and J are TRBV3-1 and TRBJ2-3, with a weak D call TRBD1 (6 bases). The V end was cut by 4 bases, the J end by 8 bases, with 13 bases between. Germline values: CDR1 LGHDT, CDR2 YNNKEL (reference sequence). The CDR3 has 13 residues. DNA of the CDR3: TGTGCCAGCAGCCCCAGGGGCGGAACTACGCAGTATTTT. This gives the protein CASSPRGGTTQYF.

This clonotype was found a few times. The chain is built from TRBV4-3 and TRBJ2-3; D is perhaps TRBD1 or TRBD2 (6 bases each). This CDR3 contains 16 residues. The V and J ends lost 0 bases and 5 bases respectively, with 15 bases between them. Germline CDR1 is LGHNA and CDR2 is YSLEER. Written as DNA, the CDR3 is TGCGCCAGCAGCCAAGATGGTCGCAGGGGAGGAGATACGCAGTATTTT. It is translated as CASSQDGRRGGDTQYF.

The chain links TRBV6-5 to TRBJ2-1, with a weak D call TRBD2 (6 bases). V shed 6 bases and J shed 5 bases, with 17 bases lying between them. Looked up from germline, CDR1 is MNHEY and CDR2 is SVGAGI. This CDR3 has 15 residues. The CDR3 DNA follows: TGTGCCAGCAGCCCCAGGTCCGCGGGGAACAATGAGCAGTTCTTC. Translating it yields CASSPRSAGNNEQFF.

This clonotype was recorded many times. The chain employs TRBV27 and TRBJ2-3; 12 nucleotides agree with TRBD2. The CDR3 spans 16 residues. The V segment lost 5 bases and the J segment 2 bases; nucleotides outside the gene matches: 5. Germline values: CDR1 MNHEY, CDR2 SMNVEV (reference sequence). The CDR3 DNA reads as TGTGCCAGCAGTCCCGGGACTAGCGGGTCCACAGATACGCAGTATTTT. Translated, it gives CASSPGTSGSTDTQYF.

Only a few counts were recorded for this clonotype. The CDR3 DNA follows: TGCGCCAGCAGCCAAGACGGCCGAAACGGAGAGACCCAGTACTTC. It translates to CASSQDGRNGETQYF. The genes are TRBV4-3 and TRBJ2-5; D is unresolved. The CDR3 loop spans 15 amino acids. V lost 0 bases and J 4 bases, leaving 12 bases between the germline ends. In germline, CDR1 is LGHNA, CDR2 YSLEER.

This clonotype was seen more than once but under ten times. The chain joins TRBV6-6 to TRBJ2-7; 8 positions agree with TRBD2. With V trimmed by 7 bases and J by 1 base, 9 bases remained unmatched. Per the germline V gene, CDR1 is MNHNY and CDR2 is SVGAGI (reference sequence). This CDR3 is 15 amino acids long. The DNA for the CDR3 is TGTGCCAGCACCTCGGTTAGCGGGACATCCTACGAGCAGTACTTC. Translating it yields CASTSVSGTSYEQYF.

This clonotype showed up just once. The J gene is TRBJ2-7, the V gene TRBV20-1, with 9 bases fitting TRBD2. Germline CDR1 and CDR2: DFQATT and SNEGSKA (reference sequence). V shed 0 bases, J shed 0 bases, and the junction held 9 bases outside the gene matches. The CDR3 is 17 amino acids. CDR3 DNA: TGCAGTGCTAGAGATTTAGCGGGAGTGAATCCCTCCTACGAGCAGTACTTC. It translates to CSARDLAGVNPSYEQYF.

This chain uses TRBV2 with TRBJ1-5; possibly TRBD1 for D (5 bases). The CDR3 runs 15 residues. Germline V gene data show CDR1 as SNHLY and CDR2 as FYNNEI. The ends were cut back, 6 bases at V and 14 bases at J, with 26 bases in the middle. The CDR3 coding sequence is TGTGCCAGCAGGCCTCTATCCGGGGACCTCCGCTTGGAGCATTTT. Translated, it gives CASRPLSGDLRLEHF.

The chain has TRBV25-1 and TRBJ2-1; 8 positions match TRBD2. CDR1 is MGHDK and CDR2 is SYGVNS in the germline V gene. The CDR3 has 14 amino acids. Trimming cost V 9 bases and J 6 bases; bases outside gene matches: 10. Here the CDR3 reads CASGLQRGSNEQFF. For the CDR3, the DNA is TGTGCCAGTGGCTTACAGCGGGGGTCCAATGAGCAGTTCTTC.

This clonotype occurred a few times. The chain has TRBV5-1 and TRBJ2-3, with D tentatively TRBD2 (6 bases). This CDR3 spans 13 amino acids. Germline V gene data show CDR1 as SGHRS and CDR2 as YFSETQ. Trimming took 4 bases from V and 4 from J, leaving 10 bases between them. The chain's CDR3 is CASSGGTPDTQYF. The CDR3 coding sequence is TGCGCCAGCAGCGGGGGGACGCCAGATACGCAGTATTTT.